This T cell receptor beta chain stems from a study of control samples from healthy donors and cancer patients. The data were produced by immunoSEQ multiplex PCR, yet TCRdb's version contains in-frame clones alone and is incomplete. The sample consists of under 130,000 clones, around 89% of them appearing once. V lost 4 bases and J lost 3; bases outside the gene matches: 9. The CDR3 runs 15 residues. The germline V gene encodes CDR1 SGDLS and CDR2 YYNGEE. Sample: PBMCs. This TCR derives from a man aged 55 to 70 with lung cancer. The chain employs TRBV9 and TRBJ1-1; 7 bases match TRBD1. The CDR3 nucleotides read TGTGCCAGCAGCCTAGGAAGGGGGCAGTACACTGAAGCTTTCTTT. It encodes CASSLGRGQYTEAFF.